This paragraph covers one T cell receptor beta chain sequence. Its antigen is undetermined. The repertoire was sequenced with immunoSEQ multiplex PCR; TCRdb's copy has only in-frame clones and lacks some. The sample yields tens of thousands of clones, around 88% seen once. These data belong to a study of OX40 agonist ivuxolimab in advanced cancers. About the research overall: Partial responses, seen in three patients, involved one hepatocellular carcinoma and two cutaneous melanomas.

This CDR3 spans 14 amino acids. Germline V gene lookup returns CDR1 MNHEY and CDR2 SMNVEV (reference sequence). V was pared by 4 bases and J by 6 bases, with 12 bases between. Study-wide points: On average, CD8+ T cells showed a greater number of expanded clones than CD4+.

Source: CD4+ or CD8+ T cells sorted from blood, taken in a trial of the OX40 agonist ivuxolimab. This chain links TRBV27 with TRBJ2-2, with D maybe TRBD1 (5 bases). The receptor was derived from an adult with an advanced solid tumor such as melanoma, head and neck, liver or kidney cancer. In nucleotides, the CDR3 is TGTGCCAGCAGTTCCCAGGGTCTGGCCGGGGAGCTGTTTTTT. It encodes CASSSQGLAGELFF.